One sample yielded the 6 T cell receptor beta chains listed below, sequenced in a study of blood T cells in healthy people across ages. A sample-barcoded 5' primer and a J-beta primer mix were used in a second PCR of roughly 7 to 11 cycles. Each CDR3 protein is one row after TCRdb ran MiXCR on the 5' RACE reads. This sample yields fewer than 2 million distinct CDR3 sequences, of which approximately 39% are seen a single time; around 23% belongs to the top ten. The specimen was blood. The receptors were gathered from a human donor in good health.

The rearrangement links TRBV12-5 to TRBJ2-3; TRBD2 is a possible D gene (7 bases). This CDR3 has 15 amino acids. Germline V lookup: CDR1 LGHNT, CDR2 FRNRAP. V shed 0 bases and J shed 6 bases, with 13 bases lying between them. Here the CDR3 reads CASGLVEGGLDTQYF. The CDR3 DNA reads as TGTGCTAGTGGTTTGGTCGAGGGGGGGCTGGATACGCAGTATTTT.

The rearrangement joins TRBV7-9 to TRBJ2-5; D perhaps matches TRBD1 (5 bases). The length of the CDR3 is 14 residues. Germline lookup yields CDR1 SEHNR and CDR2 FQNEAQ (reference sequence). V lost 5 bases to trimming and J lost 0 bases, with 10 bases between them. The CDR3 sequence is CASSPDNDQETQYF. CDR3 coding DNA: TGTGCCAGCAGCCCGGACAACGACCAAGAGACCCAGTACTTC. The whole variable domain, remainder taken from reference TRBV7-9 and TRBJ2-5, is DTGVSQNPRHKITKRGQNVTFRCDPISEHNRLYWYRQTLGQGPEFLTYFQNEAQLEKSRLLSDRFSAERPKGSFSTLEIQRTEQGDSAMYLCASSPDNDQETQYFGPGTRLLVL.

The chain couples TRBV28 to TRBJ2-7; 12 nucleotides match TRBD2. The CDR3 has 19 residues. V lost 6 bases and J lost 1; bases outside the gene matches: 16. Germline CDR1 reads MDHEN; CDR2 reads SYDVKM. CDR3 in DNA: TGTGCCAGCAGCCCTACTAGCGGGGGGCCAAAAAGCCGGTCCTACGAGCAGTACTTC. Its translation: CASSPTSGGPKSRSYEQYF.

This clonotype was observed a few times. The chain employs TRBV6-1 and TRBJ2-5; 8 bases align to TRBD1. CDR3 length: 18 residues. Germline lookup yields CDR1 MNHNS and CDR2 SASEGT. V dropped 3 bases and J dropped 4; count of bases not matched to a gene: 16. CDR3 region: CASSDRGRNERGLETQYF. For the CDR3, the DNA is TGTGCCAGCAGTGACAGGGGGCGAAATGAGAGAGGGTTAGAGACCCAGTACTTC.

This sequence joins TRBV7-6 and TRBJ1-1, with TRBD1 as a possible D gene (5 bases). Trimming cost V 2 bases and J 2 bases, with 9 bases left between them. The CDR3 contains 14 residues. Germline-derived CDR1 and CDR2 are SGHVS and FNYEAQ. The CDR3 DNA reads as TGTGCCAGCAGCTTACATCAGGGCAACACTGAAGCTTTCTTT. Translation gives CASSLHQGNTEAFF.

The rearrangement joins TRBV28 to TRBJ2-1; TRBD2 matches at 11 bases. The CDR3 loop spans 15 amino acids. The germline V gene has CDR1 MDHEN and CDR2 SYDVKM. Germline trimming cut 7 bases from V and 10 bases from J; bases unmatched to any gene: 12. The CDR3 loop reads CASILSGGAAGEQFF. CDR3 nucleotides: TGTGCCAGCATCCTTAGCGGGGGGGCCGCGGGGGAGCAGTTCTTC.